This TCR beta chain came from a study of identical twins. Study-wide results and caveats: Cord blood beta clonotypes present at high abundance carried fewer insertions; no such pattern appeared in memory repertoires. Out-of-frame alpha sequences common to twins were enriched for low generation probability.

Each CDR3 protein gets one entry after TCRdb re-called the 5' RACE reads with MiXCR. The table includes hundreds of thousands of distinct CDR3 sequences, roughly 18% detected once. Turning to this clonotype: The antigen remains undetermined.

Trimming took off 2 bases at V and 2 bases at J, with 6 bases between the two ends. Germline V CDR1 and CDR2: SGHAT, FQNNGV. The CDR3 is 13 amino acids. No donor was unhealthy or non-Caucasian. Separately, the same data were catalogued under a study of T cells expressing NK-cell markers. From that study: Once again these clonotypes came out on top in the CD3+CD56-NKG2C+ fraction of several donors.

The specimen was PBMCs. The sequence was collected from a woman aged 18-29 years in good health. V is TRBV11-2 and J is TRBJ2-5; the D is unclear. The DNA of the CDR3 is TGTGCCAGCAGCTTATCCTTTCAAGAGACCCAGTACTTC. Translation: CASSLSFQETQYF.